The rows below give T cell receptor beta chains drawn from one sample of a study of T cells after yellow fever vaccination. TCRdb reprocessed the 5' RACE reads with MiXCR, giving one entry per CDR3 protein. The sample lists fewer than 85,000 distinct CDR3 sequences; roughly 7.4% were seen once. The input for sequencing was CD8+ T cells sorted from PBMCs, taken on the day of the yellow fever booster vaccination. Receptor source: a man aged 25 to 40 who received the YFV17D yellow fever vaccine. CDR3s include the opening cysteine and the closing phenylalanine or tryptophan. Each record gives: J gene, clone size, CDR3 length, V gene, D gene, CDR3 protein, CDR3 DNA. A D gene is named only where the DNA matches it firmly. The size field is filled for only some rows; it gives once, few, many or a size class.

TRBJ2-1,few,15,TRBV20-1,TRBD2,CSARGTSGSIHEQFF,TGCAGTGCTAGAGGGACTAGCGGGAGTATCCATGAGCAGTTCTTC
TRBJ2-7,NA,16,TRBV4-3,NA,CASSQDMGGVYYEQYF,TGCGCCAGCAGCCAAGACATGGGCGGAGTATACTACGAGCAGTACTTC
TRBJ2-1,many,15,TRBV4-3,TRBD2,CASSPGLAGAYEQFF,TGCGCCAGCAGCCCGGGACTAGCGGGAGCGTATGAGCAGTTCTTC
TRBJ2-1,NA,19,TRBV12-3/TRBV12-4,TRBD2,CALCLELAGLGDLYNEQFF,TGTGCCCTCTGTTTAGAACTAGCGGGCTTGGGGGACCTTTACAATGAGCAGTTCTTC
TRBJ2-4,few,16,TRBV23-1,NA,CASTLDLTLAKNIQYF,TGCGCCAGCACCCTGGACCTAACCCTAGCCAAAAACATTCAGTACTTC
TRBJ1-1,NA,13,TRBV4-3,NA,CASSQEWDTEAFF,TGCGCCAGCAGCCAAGAGTGGGACACTGAAGCTTTCTTT
TRBJ1-6,NA,16,TRBV6-1,NA,CASLEVGLNYNSPLHF,TGTGCCAGCCTGGAAGTTGGCTTGAACTATAATTCACCCCTCCACTTT
TRBJ2-5,few,13,TRBV11-2,NA,CASSFPWVETQYF,TGTGCCAGCAGCTTCCCTTGGGTAGAGACCCAGTACTTC
TRBJ2-7,NA,17,TRBV7-9,TRBD2,CASSPRRGQRESYEQYF,TGTGCCAGCAGCCCACGCCGCGGCCAGCGGGAGTCCTACGAGCAGTACTTC
TRBJ2-7,NA,17,TRBV6-5,TRBD2,CASSYVFSGTTSYEQYF,TGTGCCAGCAGTTACGTCTTCTCCGGGACTACGAGCTACGAGCAGTACTTC
TRBJ2-7,NA,16,TRBV4-3,NA,CASSQEFFPDSYEQYF,TGCGCCAGCAGCCAAGAGTTTTTCCCCGACTCCTACGAGCAGTACTTC
TRBJ1-6,few,11,TRBV20-1,NA,CSATGEGTLHF,TGCAGTGCTACAGGGGAGGGAACCCTCCACTTT
TRBJ2-5,many,14,TRBV7-9,NA,CASSPGTKQETQYF,TGTGCCAGCAGCCCAGGGACAAAACAAGAGACCCAGTACTTC
TRBJ2-3,few,14,TRBV20-1,NA,CSGGEVLDTDTQYF,TGCAGTGGGGGGGAGGTCCTGGACACAGATACGCAGTATTTT
TRBJ2-1,NA,16,TRBV24-1,NA,CATSDYPGHGDNEQFF,TGTGCCACCAGTGATTACCCTGGCCACGGGGACAATGAGCAGTTCTTC
TRBJ2-2,NA,16,TRBV11-2,TRBD1,CASSLAGQLIPGELFF,TGTGCCAGCAGCTTAGCGGGACAGCTAATTCCCGGGGAGCTGTTTTTT
TRBJ2-1,few,15,TRBV9,NA,CASSGGEPSYNEQFF,TGTGCCAGCAGCGGTGGGGAGCCCTCCTACAATGAGCAGTTCTTC
TRBJ1-5,few,13,TRBV30,NA,CAWDPGGNQPQHF,TGTGCCTGGGATCCGGGGGGCAATCAGCCCCAGCATTTT
TRBJ2-5,many,15,TRBV4-2,TRBD1,CASSQGQGVGETQYF,TGTGCCAGCAGCCAGGGACAGGGGGTCGGGGAGACCCAGTACTTC
TRBJ2-1,NA,16,TRBV10-3,TRBD2,CAISEHLAGARYEQFF,TGTGCCATCAGTGAGCATCTAGCGGGAGCAAGGTATGAGCAGTTCTTC
TRBJ2-1,many,13,TRBV12-3/TRBV12-4,TRBD2,CATWTSAGDEQFF,TGTGCCACCTGGACTAGCGCTGGCGATGAGCAGTTCTTC
TRBJ2-5,NA,17,TRBV7-9,NA,CASSSSKSGPQGETQYF,TGTGCCAGCAGCTCCTCAAAGTCGGGGCCGCAGGGGGAGACCCAGTACTTC
TRBJ2-1,NA,15,TRBV7-2,NA,CASSLFSGAGNEQFF,TGTGCCAGCAGCTTATTCAGTGGAGCTGGCAATGAGCAGTTCTTC
TRBJ2-6,many,14,TRBV29-1,NA,CSVVFSSGANVLTF,TGCAGCGTTGTCTTCTCCTCTGGGGCCAACGTCCTGACTTTC
TRBJ2-1,few,16,TRBV6-2/TRBV6-3,TRBD2,CASRYRLAGEDNEQFF,TGTGCCAGCAGATACAGACTAGCGGGAGAAGACAATGAGCAGTTCTTC
TRBJ2-3,few,15,TRBV27,TRBD1,CASKNRGLGTDTQYF,TGTGCCAGCAAGAACAGGGGGCTAGGCACAGATACGCAGTATTTT
TRBJ2-7,NA,14,TRBV11-2,NA,CASSSTRRGLEQYF,TGTGCCAGCAGCTCGACCCGCAGGGGTCTGGAGCAGTACTTC
TRBJ2-1,few,16,TRBV2,TRBD2,CASSERGLAGANEQFF,TGTGCCAGCAGTGAAAGGGGACTAGCGGGAGCCAATGAGCAGTTCTTC
TRBJ2-1,NA,16,TRBV7-9,NA,CASSTGPLSPYNEQFF,TGTGCCAGCAGCACGGGGCCCCTTAGCCCCTACAATGAGCAGTTCTTC
TRBJ2-2,few,14,TRBV29-1,NA,CSVNPGGPTGELFF,TGCAGCGTTAACCCCGGGGGGCCGACCGGGGAGCTGTTTTTT
TRBJ1-5,many,14,TRBV4-3,TRBD1,CASSLGTGDQPQHF,TGCGCCAGCAGCCTCGGGACAGGGGATCAGCCCCAGCATTTT
TRBJ2-5,few,16,TRBV5-1,NA,CASSSPRDSGVETQYF,TGCGCCAGCAGCTCGCCCCGGGACAGCGGGGTTGAGACCCAGTACTTC
TRBJ2-7,many,15,TRBV20-1,NA,CSARGLADAAYEQYF,TGCAGTGCTAGAGGGCTAGCAGACGCGGCGTACGAGCAGTACTTC
TRBJ2-3,NA,13,TRBV6-5,NA,CASSYSISATQYF,TGTGCCAGCAGTTACTCGATTTCAGCTACGCAGTATTTT
TRBJ2-1,NA,13,TRBV18,TRBD2,CASSPKLAEGQFF,TGTGCCAGCTCACCCAAACTAGCGGAGGGGCAGTTCTTC
TRBJ1-4,few,14,TRBV4-3,TRBD1,CASSLRQGFRKLFF,TGCGCCAGCAGCCTAAGACAGGGCTTTCGGAAACTGTTTTTT
TRBJ2-3,NA,13,TRBV12-3/TRBV12-4,NA,CASSPPGTDTQYF,TGTGCCAGCAGCCCCCCGGGGACAGATACGCAGTATTTT